This is a list of T cell receptor beta chains from one sample in a study of PD-1 blockade in classical Hodgkin lymphoma. Generated by immunoSEQ multiplex PCR, the TCRdb table keeps only in-frame clones and is missing some. The sample carries nearly 60,000 clones, under 95% recorded once. Here the sequenced sample was peripheral blood mononuclear cells (PBMCs), taken before the second cycle of nivolumab. The receptors stem from a human donor with classical Hodgkin lymphoma. Both conserved end residues are part of each CDR3. Each record gives: D gene, J gene, clone size, V gene, CDR3 length, CDR3 DNA, CDR3 protein. D genes are given only for firm matches. Part of the rows lack a size; the others show once, few, many or a class for expanded clones.

D: -
J: TRBJ2-2
size: -
V: TRBV9
length: 14
DNA: TGTGCCAGCAGCGTATATCAGGGATCCGGGGAGCTGTTTTTT
CDR3: CASSVYQGSGELFF

D: TRBD1
J: TRBJ2-7
size: -
V: TRBV28
length: 15
DNA: TGTGCCAGCAGCCAAAACCGACAGGGGAACAACGAGCAGTACTTC
CDR3: CASSQNRQGNNEQYF

D: TRBD1
J: TRBJ1-3
size: -
V: TRBV2
length: 14
DNA: TGTGCCAGCAGTAGGACAGGGGACTTCTCCACCATATATTTT
CDR3: CASSRTGDFSTIYF

D: -
J: TRBJ2-7
size: -
V: TRBV21-1
length: 14
DNA: TGTGCCAGCAGCAAAGAATTGGGGGTTTACGAGCAGTACTTC
CDR3: CASSKELGVYEQYF

D: -
J: TRBJ2-7
size: -
V: TRBV6-4
length: 15
DNA: TGTGCCAGCAGTGACTCGATGGACCTCCCCTACGAGCAGTACTTC
CDR3: CASSDSMDLPYEQYF

D: -
J: TRBJ1-1
size: -
V: TRBV5-4
length: 16
DNA: TGTGCCAGCAGCCGCATCACCCTCACAATCGTGAATGAAGCTTTCTTT
CDR3: CASSRITLTIVNEAFF

D: -
J: TRBJ1-5
size: once
V: TRBV11-3
length: 19
DNA: TGTGCCAGCAGCTCCACTAACCAGGGGCGACCTTACTACAATCAGCCCCAGCATTTT
CDR3: CASSSTNQGRPYYNQPQHF

D: TRBD2
J: TRBJ2-5
size: -
V: TRBV10-3
length: 18
DNA: TGTGCCATCAGTGATCCACTGGGGCGGGGGGCCCTTTCGGGGACCCAGTACTTC
CDR3: CAISDPLGRGALSGTQYF

D: -
J: TRBJ1-1
size: -
V: TRBV6-5
length: 13
DNA: TGTGCCAGCAGTTACTCAGGCAGCGTTGAAGCTTTCTTT
CDR3: CASSYSGSVEAFF

D: TRBD2
J: TRBJ2-5
size: -
V: TRBV9
length: 16
DNA: TGTGCCAGCAGCGTCGCAAGCCTAGCGGACCAAGAGACCCAGTACTTC
CDR3: CASSVASLADQETQYF

D: -
J: TRBJ2-7
size: -
V: TRBV6-5
length: 14
DNA: TGTGCCAGCAGTTACGCACAGGGCGTCGTGGAGCAGTACTTC
CDR3: CASSYAQGVVEQYF

D: -
J: TRBJ2-5
size: -
V: TRBV9
length: 13
DNA: TGTGCCAGCAGCGGCGAGGGGCGGGAGACCCAGTACTTC
CDR3: CASSGEGRETQYF

D: TRBD2
J: TRBJ2-1
size: -
V: TRBV2
length: 15
DNA: TGTGCCAGCAAGATCCTAACTAGCGGACCAAATGAGCAGTTCTTC
CDR3: CASKILTSGPNEQFF